This T cell receptor beta chain originates from a study of blood T cell repertoires in COVID-19. Study-level background: T cells, B-cell-depleted T cells, or PBMCs supplied cDNA or gDNA.

Sequencing was performed with immunoSEQ multiplex PCR; in TCRdb, only in-frame clones are kept and a portion is missing. The sample holds approximately 50,000 clones, 83% seen once. This TCR derives from a human donor in a cohort sampled during active COVID-19. Sample: peripheral blood.

DNA of the CDR3: TGTGCCAGCAGCCTCGGACACGGTAATCAGCCCCAGCATTTT. Translation gives CASSLGHGNQPQHF. The rearrangement links TRBV7-8 to TRBJ1-5; D possibly corresponds to TRBD1 (5 bases). CDR1 SGHVS and CDR2 FQNEAQ come from the germline V gene. Trimming pared 5 bases from V and 4 bases from J, leaving 12 bases between. This CDR3 contains 14 residues. Together with reference TRBV7-8 and TRBJ1-5, the CDR3 gives the full variable domain: GAGVSQSPRYKVAKRGQDVALRCDPISGHVSLFWYQQALGQGPEFLTYFQNEAQLDKSGLPSDRFFAERPEGSVSTLKIQRTQQEDSAVYLCASSLGHGNQPQHFGDGTRLSIL.